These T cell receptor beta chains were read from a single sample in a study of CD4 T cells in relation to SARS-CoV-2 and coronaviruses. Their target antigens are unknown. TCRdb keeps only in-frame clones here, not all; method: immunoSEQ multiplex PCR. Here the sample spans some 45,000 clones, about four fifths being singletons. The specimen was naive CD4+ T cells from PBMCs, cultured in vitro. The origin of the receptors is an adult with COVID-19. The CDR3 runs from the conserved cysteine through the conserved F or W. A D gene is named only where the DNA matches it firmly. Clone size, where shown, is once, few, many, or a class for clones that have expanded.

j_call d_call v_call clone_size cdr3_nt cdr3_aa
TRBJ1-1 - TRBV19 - TGTGCCAGTAGTATCCGGCAGCCTGGGACTGAAGCTTTCTTT CASSIRQPGTEAFF
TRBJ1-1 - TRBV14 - TGTGCCAGCAGCCTACCGACAGGGAACACTGAAGCTTTCTTT CASSLPTGNTEAFF
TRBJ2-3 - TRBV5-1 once TGCGCCAGCAGCCGAACCGAGGGACTCTTCACAGATACGCAGTATTTT CASSRTEGLFTDTQYF
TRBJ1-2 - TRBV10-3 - TGTGCCATCAGTGAGTCCGCCAGCGGGGCCCTCTATGGCTACACCTTC CAISESASGALYGYTF
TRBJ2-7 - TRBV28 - TGTGCCAGCAGGGACATCCAGACCACGTCTGGACCCCTCGCCTACGAGCAGTACTTC CASRDIQTTSGPLAYEQYF
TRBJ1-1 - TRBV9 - TGTGCCAGCAGCGTAGAGATACAGGCTTTCTTT CASSVEIQAFF
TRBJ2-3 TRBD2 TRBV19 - TGTGCCAGTACCTTAGCGGGGAACACAGATACGCAGTATTTT CASTLAGNTDTQYF
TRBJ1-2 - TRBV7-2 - TGTGCCAGCAGCCCCGGCTTTGAGCACTATGGCTACACCTTC CASSPGFEHYGYTF
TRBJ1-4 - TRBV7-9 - TGTGCCAGCAGCTCCCAGGGCCCTGAAAAACTGTTTTTT CASSSQGPEKLFF
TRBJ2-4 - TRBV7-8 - TGTGCCAGCAGCTTATATACCGAGCTAGCCAAAAACATTCAGTACTTC CASSLYTELAKNIQYF
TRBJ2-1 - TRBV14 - TGTGCCAGCAGCCAAGATCCCGGAGGGCAGTTCTTC CASSQDPGGQFF
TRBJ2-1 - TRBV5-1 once TGCGCCAGCAGCTTGGCGATTGGGAATATCAACAATGAGCAGTTCTTC CASSLAIGNINNEQFF
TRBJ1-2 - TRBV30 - TGTGCCTGGAGGCAGGATGATAACTATGGCTACACCTTC CAWRQDDNYGYTF
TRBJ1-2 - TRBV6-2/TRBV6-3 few TGTGCCAGCAGCCCCGCGGGAGGCTACACCTTC CASSPAGGYTF
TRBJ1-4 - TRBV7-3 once TGTGCCAGCTCCTCTACGGGCGCAACTAATGAAAAACTGTTTTTT CASSSTGATNEKLFF
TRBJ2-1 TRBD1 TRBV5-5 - TGTGCCAGCAGCCTAGCCGGGACAGCTTACAATGAGCAGTTCTTC CASSLAGTAYNEQFF
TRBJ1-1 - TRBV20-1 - TGCAGTGCTATCAGGGTTGCTGAAGCTTTCTTT CSAIRVAEAFF
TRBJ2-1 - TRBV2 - TGTGCCAGCCGTAGAGATTCCAACAATGAGCAGTTCTTC CASRRDSNNEQFF
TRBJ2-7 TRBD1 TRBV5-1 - TGCGCCAGCAGCTCCAGGACAGGGGGAGAGCAGTACTTC CASSSRTGGEQYF
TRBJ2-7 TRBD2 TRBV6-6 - TGTGCCAGCGGAGCGGGAAGCGACGAGCAGTACTTC CASGAGSDEQYF
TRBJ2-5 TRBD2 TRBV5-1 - TGCGCCAGCAGCTTGTCAGCGGGAGGAAGTGCGGGAGAGACCCAGTACTTC CASSLSAGGSAGETQYF
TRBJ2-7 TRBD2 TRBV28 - TGTGCCAGCAGTTACCCACTAGCGGGAGCCTCCTACGAGCAGTACTTC CASSYPLAGASYEQYF
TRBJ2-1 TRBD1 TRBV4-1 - TGCGCCAGCAGCCAAGATTTCTCCGGGACAGGGTCCTACAATGAGCAGTTCTTC CASSQDFSGTGSYNEQFF
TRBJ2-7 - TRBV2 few TGTGCCAGCAGTGAGCGTGACTCTACCTACGAGCAGTACTTC CASSERDSTYEQYF
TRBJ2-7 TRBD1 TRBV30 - TGTGCCTGGAGTTCGACAGGGCTCGAGCAGTACTTC CAWSSTGLEQYF